This T cell receptor beta chain came from a study of control samples from healthy donors and cancer patients. The table came from immunoSEQ multiplex PCR; TCRdb's copy has only in-frame clones and leaves some out. The data contain roughly 120,000 clones, 85% to 95% of them singletons. The J segment lost 5 bases and the V segment lost 6 bases, leaving 9 bases of the junction unmatched. Germline V gives CDR1 SNHLY, CDR2 FYNNEI. CDR3 length: 15 amino acids. The TCR sequence derives from a man aged 25 to 40 in good health. What was sequenced was blood. The J gene is TRBJ1-4, the V gene TRBV2; 7 nucleotides line up with TRBD1. The CDR3: CASRQTGTENEKLFF. Here the CDR3 DNA reads TGTGCCAGCAGGCAGACAGGGACGGAAAATGAAAAACTGTTTTTT.